This T cell receptor (beta chain) originates from a study of graft-versus-host responses after intestinal transplantation (dated by TCRdb to about 2021). With regard to the full study: Recipients received multivisceral, liver-intestinal, or isolated intestinal transplants. Samples from three later patients were sequenced in-house on an Illumina MiSeq with MiXCR processing rather than by the commercial service. To identify alloreactive clones, pre-transplant mixed lymphocyte reaction products were sequenced and compared with unstimulated pre-transplant donor and recipient T cells. After intestinal transplantation, graft-versus-host and host-versus-graft alloreactive T cell clones in the graft, circulation and bone marrow were tracked using bulk TCR-beta CDR3 sequencing. Donor T cell macrochimerism was defined as a peak of at least 4% donor T cells among recipient peripheral blood mononuclear cells. A cohort of approximately 24 intestinal transplant recipients, including one retransplant, was enrolled, and a few patients lacking pretransplant specimens were excluded. Every recipient was given anti-thymocyte globulin induction, followed by 2 to 4 years of maintenance tacrolimus and steroids. Overall study results and their limits: Early after transplant, declines in HvG clones were associated with peak levels of circulating GvH clones. GvH clones were detected in recipient bone marrow, and some appeared earlier in ileal mucosa or blood, consistent with an intestinal mucosal origin. In patients with donor T cell macrochimerism, the allografts had high GvH to HvG T cell clonal ratios. The conclusions were limited by the relatively low number and heterogeneity of the intestinal transplant patients.

Receptor libraries were prepared by the immunoSEQ multiplex PCR assay. For most patients, genomic DNA was subjected to high-throughput TCR-beta CDR3 sequencing by Adaptive Biotechnologies. From the authors' description of their analysis: TCR sequencing data were retrieved from Adaptive's ImmunoSEQ software for about 17 patients, whereas three other patients were processed with MiXCR and VDJtools. CDR3 nucleotide sequences shared by donor and recipient were removed because the origin of these sequences could not be assigned. To count as alloreactive, a clone needed at least 2-fold expansion over unstimulated cells and a minimum CFSE-low frequency of 0.002% (template counts) or 0.001% (read counts). Clones detected in sequenced pre-transplant spleen, lymph node, or MLR CFSE-low populations of the donor or recipient were defined as mappable. The cumulative frequency of alloreactive clones was calculated as a percentage of all sequences, weighted by copy number. What TCRdb holds here is the immuneACCESS table cut down to in-frame rearrangements. Part of the clones is not present; checked against another copy, under half of the missing clones reflect an unresolved V gene, and the others are unexplained. That table gives V, J and clone size, and the DNA gave D and trimming. Here the sample has some 25,000 clones; about 94% occur a single time. The ten largest account for less than 0.85% of the sample.

Worth noting for this clone: The antigen this receptor binds is unknown. The record has no base qualities; no much larger clone is one base away.

Blood samples were collected up to 4 times in the first month after transplant and then at least monthly when available. This TCR derives from a human patient who received an intestinal transplant, so some T cells may come from the graft donor. The starting material was PBMCs, obtained 30 days after intestinal transplant.

The CDR3: CASAYREFGGYTF. The nucleotide sequence reads as follows: TGTGCCAGCGCCTACAGGGAATTCGGCGGCTACACCTTC. This sequence uses TRBV6-5 and TRBJ1-2; matching of 6 bases hints at TRBD1 as the D gene. CDR1 MNHEY and CDR2 SVGAGI were looked up in the germline V gene. From its cysteine to its phenylalanine, the CDR3 spans 13 amino acids. Only the CDR3 part of the read is kept: 39 bases, read in frame from the first base. The junction carries 18 bases between V and J, which are trimmed by 8 bases and 8 bases respectively.